The sequence of this T cell receptor beta chain was determined in a study of blood T cell repertoires in COVID-19. Sequenced by immunoSEQ multiplex PCR; TCRdb stores in-frame clones only, minus some. Of tens of thousands of clones listed, 80% to 90% are singletons. Trimming stripped 8 bases from V and 0 bases from J, with 11 bases between. The CDR3 runs 13 residues. The germline V gene has CDR1 SGHTA and CDR2 FQGTGA. The sequenced material came from peripheral blood. The chain recombines TRBV7-3 with TRBJ2-7; the D gene is possibly TRBD2 (6 bases). The TCR originated in a woman of 80 years or more with COVID-19, enrolled during active disease. For the CDR3, the DNA is TGTGCCAGCTCCAGCGGGCCCTCCTACGAGCAGTACTTC. Translating gives CASSSGPSYEQYF.